This paragraph reports one TCR beta chain. The sample comes from a study of lymphopenia after photon versus proton radiotherapy. The CDR3 is made up of 13 amino acids. The trim removed 3 bases at V and 7 bases at J, leaving 1 base unmatched. The germline V gene encodes CDR1 GTSNPN and CDR2 SVGIG (reference sequence). Only in-frame clones appear in the TCRdb table, and some are missing; sequencing was by immunoSEQ multiplex PCR. Of about 37,000 clones listed, more than 70% are singletons. J is TRBJ1-6 and V is TRBV30; 9 bases are shared with TRBD1. The sample was peripheral blood, taken from a patient treated with photon-based radiotherapy. This receptor was obtained from a man over 45 with gastric cancer. CDR3 DNA: TGTGCCTGGAGCACAGGGGGCAATTCACCCCTCCACTTT. Amino acid sequence: CAWSTGGNSPLHF.